Given below is one T cell receptor beta chain in context. The antigen is unknown. Germline CDR1 and CDR2: LGHNA and YNFKEQ. The CDR3 totals 16 residues. V shed 3 bases and J 4 bases; nucleotides not matched to a gene: 10. TCRdb used MiXCR to reprocess the reads, holding one entry per CDR3 protein. The sample has around 340,000 distinct CDR3 sequences, just under 30% seen once; the top ten hold approximately 20%. This sample was included in a study of T cell repertoires in cytomegalovirus infection. In the study overall: Recently identified HLA-C-restricted and well-studied HLA-B-restricted CMV epitopes were used.

This receptor was obtained from a human donor in good health (CMV status not recorded). Some clones in this sample may be carry-over from other donors' samples. Specimen: cultured PBMCs, collected from culture after CMV antigen stimulation. This chain connects TRBV4-2 to TRBJ2-7; the match to TRBD2 covers 9 bases. The CDR3 region is CASSQIGGSGGYEQYF. The CDR3 region has the DNA TGTGCCAGCAGCCAGATAGGGGGTAGCGGGGGATACGAGCAGTACTTC.